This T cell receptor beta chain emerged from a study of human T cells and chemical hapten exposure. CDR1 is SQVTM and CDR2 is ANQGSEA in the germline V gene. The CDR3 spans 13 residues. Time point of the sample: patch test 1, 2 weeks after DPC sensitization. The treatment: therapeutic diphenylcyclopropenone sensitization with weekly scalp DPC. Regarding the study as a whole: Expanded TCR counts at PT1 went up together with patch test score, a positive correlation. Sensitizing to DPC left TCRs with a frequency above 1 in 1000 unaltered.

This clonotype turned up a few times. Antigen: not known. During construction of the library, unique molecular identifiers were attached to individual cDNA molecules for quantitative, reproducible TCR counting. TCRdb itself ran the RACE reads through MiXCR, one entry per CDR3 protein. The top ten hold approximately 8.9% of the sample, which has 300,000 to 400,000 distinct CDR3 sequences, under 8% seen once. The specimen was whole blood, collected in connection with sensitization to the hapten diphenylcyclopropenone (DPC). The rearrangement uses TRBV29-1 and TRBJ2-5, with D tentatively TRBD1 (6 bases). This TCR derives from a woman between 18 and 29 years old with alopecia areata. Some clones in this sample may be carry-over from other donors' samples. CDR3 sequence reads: CSLSGDNQETQYF. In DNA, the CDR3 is TGCAGTTTATCAGGGGACAACCAAGAGACCCAGTACTTC.